This T cell receptor beta chain is drawn from a study of cytomegalovirus exposure and HLA in healthy donors. 60 Vbeta and 13 Jbeta primers were used in PCR. The method was immunoSEQ multiplex PCR; TCRdb's version includes in-frame clones alone and lacks a portion of them. Of some 210,000 clones listed, approximately 80% are singletons. Germline V lookup: CDR1 ENHRY, CDR2 SYGVKD. The CDR3 contains 14 residues. Trimming stripped 0 bases from V and 3 bases from J, with 5 bases between. The sequence was collected from a woman between 45 and 60 years old in good health and CMV-seropositive. The rearrangement uses TRBV10-3 and TRBJ1-4; D possibly corresponds to TRBD1 (5 bases). The sequenced material came from PBMCs. The CDR3 region has the DNA TGTGCCATCAGTGAGTCAGGGGCTAATGAAAAACTGTTTTTT. It encodes CAISESGANEKLFF.